These 9 T cell receptor beta chains originate from one sample sequenced in a study of T-cell reconstitution after alpha-beta-depleted transplantation in children. The TCRbeta library was prepared with unique molecular identifiers. One entry per CDR3 protein results from TCRdb running MiXCR on the PCR reads. The repertoire holds roughly 670,000 distinct CDR3 sequences, with around 13% as singletons. The material was PBMCs, obtained before TCRalphabeta/CD19-depleted stem cell transplant. The receptors were gathered from a girl aged 2 to 10 with congenital amegakaryocytic thrombocytopenia, due to receive a stem cell transplant.

This clonotype was observed a few times. This chain connects TRBV5-1 to TRBJ1-2, with 9 nucleotides matching TRBD1. The CDR3 extends over 14 amino acids. V lost 4 bases to trimming and J lost 8 bases; unmatched junction nucleotides: 9. Germline V gene lookup returns CDR1 SGHRS and CDR2 YFSETQ. The CDR3 nucleotides are TGCGCCAGCAGCCCTGGACAGGGGAATGGGGGCTACACCTTC. Protein sequence: CASSPGQGNGGYTF.

A few counts support this clonotype. This chain uses TRBV12-3 or TRBV12-4 with TRBJ2-1; the match to TRBD2 covers 9 bases. The CDR3 has 14 amino acids. J lost 9 bases, V lost 3 bases, and 6 bases had no gene match. Written as DNA, the CDR3 is TGTGCCAGCAGTTTGCGGGAGGGCCTTGTTGAGCAGTTCTTC. Protein: CASSLREGLVEQFF.

This clonotype was seen repeatedly, ten times or more. The chain uses TRBV15 and TRBJ2-2, with D hard to call. In germline, CDR1 is LNHNV, CDR2 YYDKDF (reference sequence). Between the trimmed V and J ends, which lost 0 bases and 2 bases, there was a span of 7 bases. The CDR3 runs 15 residues. This CDR3 reads CATSRDRFNTGELFF. The CDR3 region has the DNA TGTGCCACCAGCAGAGATAGATTCAACACCGGGGAGCTGTTTTTT.

This clonotype was seen at least ten times. The V and J genes are TRBV7-9 and TRBJ2-1, with 7 bases matching TRBD1. CDR3 length: 17 residues. Germline assignment: CDR1 SEHNR and CDR2 FQNEAQ (reference sequence). V shed 4 bases, J shed 10 bases, and the junction held 19 bases outside the gene matches. CDR3 sequence: CASSYYTGTEPYREQFF. The CDR3 DNA follows: TGTGCCAGCAGCTACTATACCGGGACAGAGCCTTACAGGGAGCAGTTCTTC.

This clonotype was observed a few times. The chain uses TRBV10-3 and TRBJ2-1, with TRBD2 matching 12 bases. Germline CDR1 and CDR2: ENHRY and SYGVKD. The CDR3 totals 16 residues. V gave up 2 bases and J gave up 9 bases; unmatched junction bases: 8. The CDR3: CAISEGLAGGDGEQFF. DNA of the CDR3: TGTGCCATCAGTGAGGGTCTAGCGGGAGGGGACGGTGAGCAGTTCTTC.

The V and J genes are TRBV7-2 and TRBJ2-7; D remains unclear. V was cut by 4 bases and J by 0 bases, with 16 bases left in between. Germline CDR1 reads SGHTA; CDR2 reads FQGNSA. The CDR3 consists of 16 residues. The CDR3 region is CASSSPGNKTSYEQYF. The CDR3 nucleotides are TGTGCCAGCAGCTCACCGGGTAACAAAACCTCCTACGAGCAGTACTTC.

This chain uses TRBV11-1 with TRBJ2-6; 9 bases agree with TRBD1. The germline gives CDR1 SGHAT, CDR2 FQDESV (reference sequence). CDR3 length: 18 amino acids. The ends lost 4 bases at V and 1 base at J; junction bases unmatched: 8. The CDR3 sequence is CASSYQGQGTSGANVLTF. The CDR3 coding sequence is TGTGCCAGCAGCTATCAGGGACAGGGAACTTCTGGGGCCAACGTCCTGACTTTC.

This clonotype came up a few times. The J gene is TRBJ2-2, the V gene TRBV5-1; D might be TRBD2 (5 bases). Germline CDR1 reads SGHRS; CDR2 reads YFSETQ. The CDR3 contains 16 residues. The V and J ends lost 0 bases and 2 bases respectively, with 11 bases between them. The CDR3 spells CASSLEGAVNTGELFF. CDR3 DNA: TGCGCCAGCAGCTTGGAGGGAGCCGTTAACACCGGGGAGCTGTTTTTT. The full variable domain, in which reference TRBV5-1 and TRBJ2-2 provide the parts outside the CDR3, is KAGVTQTPRYLIKTRGQQVTLSCSPISGHRSVSWYQQTPGQGLQFLFEYFSETQRNKGNFPGRFSGRQFSNSRSEMNVSTLELGDSALYLCASSLEGAVNTGELFFGEGSRLTVL.

This clonotype has only a few counts. This chain links TRBV20-1 with TRBJ2-7; 13 bases agree with TRBD2. The length of the CDR3 is 14 residues. Germline lookup yields CDR1 DFQATT and CDR2 SNEGSKA (reference sequence). Losses at the gene ends were 6 bases for V and 7 bases for J; bases not matched to a gene: 9. The CDR3 DNA sequence: TGCAGTGCCGCAAAAACTAGCGGGAGGGGGGAGCAGTACTTC. Protein product: CSAAKTSGRGEQYF.